This TCR beta chain stems from a study of T cell repertoires in cytomegalovirus infection. Study-level background: Through public TCR beta signatures, both CMV infection and matching HLA type were indicated. Broader study findings: Summed frequency of shared TCR beta families picked out CMV carriers who also had the relevant HLA. HLA-C-restricted CMV clonotypes gave the most frequent clonotype in two of eight donors.

TCRdb reprocessed the reads with MiXCR, giving one entry per CDR3 protein. Of 200,000 to 250,000 distinct CDR3 sequences listed, 9% to 15% are singletons. In the case of this clonotype: Its specificity is not known.

CDR3 length: 15 amino acids. Germline CDR1 and CDR2: DFQATT and SNEGSKA (reference sequence). J gave up 1 base and V 0 bases, and 1 base lay outside the gene matches. The rearrangement uses TRBV20-1 and TRBJ2-5, with TRBD2 matching 11 bases. This sequence was found in a human donor in good health (CMV status not recorded). Some clones in this sample may be carry-over from other donors' samples. The specimen sequenced was PBMCs. The CDR3 DNA follows: TGCAGTGCTAGAGAAGGACTAGCGGGCCAAGAGACCCAGTACTTC. Its protein product is CSAREGLAGQETQYF.